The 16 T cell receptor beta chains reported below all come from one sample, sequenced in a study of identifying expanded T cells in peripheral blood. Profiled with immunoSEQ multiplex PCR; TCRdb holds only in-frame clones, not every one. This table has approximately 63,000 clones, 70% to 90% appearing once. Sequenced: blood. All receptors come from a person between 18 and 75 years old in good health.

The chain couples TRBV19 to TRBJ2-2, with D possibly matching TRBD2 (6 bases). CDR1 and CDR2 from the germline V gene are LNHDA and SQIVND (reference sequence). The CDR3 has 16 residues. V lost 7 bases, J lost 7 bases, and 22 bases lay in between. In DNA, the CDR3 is TGTGCCAGTACCATATTTCTGGGCGGGGACCACGGGGAGCTGTTTTTT. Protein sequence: CASTIFLGGDHGELFF.

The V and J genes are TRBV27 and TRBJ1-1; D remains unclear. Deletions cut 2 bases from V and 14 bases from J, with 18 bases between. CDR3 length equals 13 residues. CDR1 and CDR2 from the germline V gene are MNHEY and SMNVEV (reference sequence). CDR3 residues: CASSLGQAARPFF. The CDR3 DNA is TGTGCCAGCAGTTTAGGGCAGGCGGCCCGACCCTTCTTT.

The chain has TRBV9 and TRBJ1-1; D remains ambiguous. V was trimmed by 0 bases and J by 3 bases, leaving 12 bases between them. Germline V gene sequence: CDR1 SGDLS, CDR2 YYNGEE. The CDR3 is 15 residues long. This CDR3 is CASSVEARLDTEAFF. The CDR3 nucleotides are TGTGCCAGCAGCGTAGAGGCGAGGTTGGACACTGAAGCTTTCTTT. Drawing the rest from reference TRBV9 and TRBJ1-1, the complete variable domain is DSGVTQTPKHLITATGQRVTLRCSPRSGDLSVYWYQQSLDQGLQFLIQYYNGEERAKGNILERFSAQQFPDLHSELNLSSLELGDSALYFCASSVEARLDTEAFFGQGTRLTVV.

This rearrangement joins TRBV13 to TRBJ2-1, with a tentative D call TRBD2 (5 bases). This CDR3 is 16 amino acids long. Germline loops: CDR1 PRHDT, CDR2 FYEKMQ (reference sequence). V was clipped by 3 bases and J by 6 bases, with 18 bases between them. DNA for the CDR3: TGTGCCAGCAGCTTCCCCGACACTAGAGAAGGCAATGAGCAGTTCTTC. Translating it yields CASSFPDTREGNEQFF.

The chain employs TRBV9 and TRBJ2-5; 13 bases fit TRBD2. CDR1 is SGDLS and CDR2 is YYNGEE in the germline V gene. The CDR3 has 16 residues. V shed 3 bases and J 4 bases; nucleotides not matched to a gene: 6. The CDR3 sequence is CASSATLAGGRETQYF. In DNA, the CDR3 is TGTGCCAGCAGCGCTACACTAGCGGGGGGGAGAGAGACCCAGTACTTC.

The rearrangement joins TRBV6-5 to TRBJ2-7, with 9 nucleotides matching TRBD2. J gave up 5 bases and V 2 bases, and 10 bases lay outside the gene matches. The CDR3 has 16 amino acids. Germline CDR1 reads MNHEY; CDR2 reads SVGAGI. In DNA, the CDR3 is TGTGCCAGCAGTTACGAGGCGGGGGGGCCTGTGCACGAGCAGTACTTC. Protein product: CASSYEAGGPVHEQYF.

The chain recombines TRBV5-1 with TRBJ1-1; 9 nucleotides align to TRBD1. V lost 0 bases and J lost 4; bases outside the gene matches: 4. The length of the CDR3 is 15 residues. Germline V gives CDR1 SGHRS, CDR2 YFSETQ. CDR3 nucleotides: TGCGCCAGCAGCTTGGTACGACAGGGGGTCACTGAAGCTTTCTTT. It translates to CASSLVRQGVTEAFF. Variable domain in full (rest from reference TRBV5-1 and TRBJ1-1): KAGVTQTPRYLIKTRGQQVTLSCSPISGHRSVSWYQQTPGQGLQFLFEYFSETQRNKGNFPGRFSGRQFSNSRSEMNVSTLELGDSALYLCASSLVRQGVTEAFFGQGTRLTVV.

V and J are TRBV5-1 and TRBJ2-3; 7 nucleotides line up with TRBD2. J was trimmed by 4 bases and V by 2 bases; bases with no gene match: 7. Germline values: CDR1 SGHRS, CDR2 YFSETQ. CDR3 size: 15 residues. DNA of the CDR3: TGCGCCAGCAGCTTCATCTCCGGGGGGTCAGATACGCAGTATTTT. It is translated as CASSFISGGSDTQYF.

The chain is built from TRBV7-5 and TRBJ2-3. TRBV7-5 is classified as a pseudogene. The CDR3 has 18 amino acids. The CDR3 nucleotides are TGTGTCAGAAGCCTGTGCCCTGGCAGGGAGCACTCCAAAGATACGCAGTATTTT. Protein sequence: CVRSLCPGREHSKDTQYF.

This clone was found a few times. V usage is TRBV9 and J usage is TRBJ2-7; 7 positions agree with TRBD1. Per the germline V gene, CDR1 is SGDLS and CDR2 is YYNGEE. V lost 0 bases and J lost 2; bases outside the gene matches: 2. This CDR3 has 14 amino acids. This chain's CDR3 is CASSVETGPYEQYF. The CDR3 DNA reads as TGTGCCAGCAGCGTAGAGACAGGGCCCTACGAGCAGTACTTC.

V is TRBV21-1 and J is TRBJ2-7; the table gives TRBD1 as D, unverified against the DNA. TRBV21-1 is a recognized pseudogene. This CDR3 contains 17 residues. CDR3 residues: CASSPAYRGRSSYEQYF. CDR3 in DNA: TGTGCCAGCAGCCCTGCTTACAGGGGTAGAAGCTCCTACGAGCAGTACTTC.

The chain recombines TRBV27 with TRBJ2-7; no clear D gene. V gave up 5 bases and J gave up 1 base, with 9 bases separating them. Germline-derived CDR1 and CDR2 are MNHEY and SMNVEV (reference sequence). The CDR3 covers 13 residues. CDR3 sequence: CASSARISYEQYF. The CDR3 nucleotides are TGTGCCAGCAGTGCTCGGATATCCTACGAGCAGTACTTC.

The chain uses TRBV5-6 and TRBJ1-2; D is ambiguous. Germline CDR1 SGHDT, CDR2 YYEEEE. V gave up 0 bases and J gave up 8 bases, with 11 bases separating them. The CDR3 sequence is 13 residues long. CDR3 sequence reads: CASSLAGARGYTF. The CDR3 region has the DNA TGTGCCAGCAGCTTGGCAGGAGCTAGGGGCTACACCTTC.

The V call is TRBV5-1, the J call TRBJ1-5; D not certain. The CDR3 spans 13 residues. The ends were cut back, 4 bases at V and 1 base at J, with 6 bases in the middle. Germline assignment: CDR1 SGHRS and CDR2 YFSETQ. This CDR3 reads CASSRESNQPQHF. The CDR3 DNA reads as TGCGCCAGCAGCAGGGAAAGCAATCAGCCCCAGCATTTT.

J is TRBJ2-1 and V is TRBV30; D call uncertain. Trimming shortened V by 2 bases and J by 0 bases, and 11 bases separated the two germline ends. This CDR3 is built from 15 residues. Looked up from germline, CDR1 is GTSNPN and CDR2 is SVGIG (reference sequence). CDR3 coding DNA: TGTGCCTGGAGTACCAGCCTGAGCTCCTACAATGAGCAGTTCTTC. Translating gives CAWSTSLSSYNEQFF.

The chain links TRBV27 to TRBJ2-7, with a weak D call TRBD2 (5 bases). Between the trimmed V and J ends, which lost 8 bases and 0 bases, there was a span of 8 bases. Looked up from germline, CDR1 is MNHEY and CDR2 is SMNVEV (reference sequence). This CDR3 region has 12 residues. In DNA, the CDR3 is TGTGCCAGCCCGGACTTCTCCTACGAGCAGTACTTC. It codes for CASPDFSYEQYF.